This record concerns one T cell receptor beta chain sequence. The antigen it binds to is not known. Base qualities were left out, and no much larger clone turns up one base away. These data are taken from a study of technical replicates of blood from four donors listed by TCRdb under 2017. Receptor amplification or capture employed the immunoSEQ multiplex PCR assay. TCRdb obtained this table from immuneACCESS and retained in-frame rearrangements with V and J assigned. These tables miss some clones; where compared with another copy, unresolved V genes account for less than half of the shortfall, and the remainder is unexplained. The sample data list tens of thousands of clones, and about 92% of these were observed just once. In total, the top ten clones hold about 0.37% of the sample. Based on the germline V gene, the CDR1 and CDR2 sequences are SNHLY and FYNNEI. V and J are trimmed by 6 bases and 0 bases, and the gene matches miss 3 bases of the junction. The CDR3 runs 15 residues from the cysteine to the phenylalanine. The retained sequence is limited to the CDR3, 45 bases, with the frame set at the first base.

What was sequenced was T cells isolated from PBMCs. The TCR sequence derives from a human donor in good health. Here the chain combines TRBV2 and TRBJ1-5, with TRBD1 matching 9 junction bases. The bases read TGTGCCAGCAGCGGGGACAGGGATAGCAATCAGCCCCAGCATTTT. It encodes CASSGDRDSNQPQHF. With all but the CDR3 taken from the reference TRBV2 and TRBJ1-5 genes, the full variable domain is: EPEVTQTPSHQVTQMGQEVILRCVPISNHLYFYWYRQILGQKVEFLVSFYNNEISEKSEIFDDQFSVERPDGSNFTLKIRSTKLEDSAMYFCASSGDRDSNQPQHFGDGTRLSIL.